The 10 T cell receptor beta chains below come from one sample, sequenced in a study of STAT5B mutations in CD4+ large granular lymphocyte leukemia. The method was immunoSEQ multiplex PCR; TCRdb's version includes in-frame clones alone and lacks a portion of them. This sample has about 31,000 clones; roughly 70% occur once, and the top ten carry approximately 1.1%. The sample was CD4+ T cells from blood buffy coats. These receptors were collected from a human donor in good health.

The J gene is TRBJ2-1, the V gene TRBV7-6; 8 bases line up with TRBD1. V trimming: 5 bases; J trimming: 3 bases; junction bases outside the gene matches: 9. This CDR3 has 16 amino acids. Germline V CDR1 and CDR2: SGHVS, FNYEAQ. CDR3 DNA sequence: TGTGCCAGCAGCCCCCCAGTTGACAGGGGCTACAATGAGCAGTTCTTC. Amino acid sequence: CASSPPVDRGYNEQFF.

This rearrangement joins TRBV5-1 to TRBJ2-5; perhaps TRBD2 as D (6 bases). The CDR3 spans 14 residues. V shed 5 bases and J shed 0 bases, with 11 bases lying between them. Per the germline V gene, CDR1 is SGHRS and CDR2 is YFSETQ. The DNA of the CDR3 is TGCGCCAGCAGACGCGGGACCGACCAAGAGACCCAGTACTTC. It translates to CASRRGTDQETQYF.

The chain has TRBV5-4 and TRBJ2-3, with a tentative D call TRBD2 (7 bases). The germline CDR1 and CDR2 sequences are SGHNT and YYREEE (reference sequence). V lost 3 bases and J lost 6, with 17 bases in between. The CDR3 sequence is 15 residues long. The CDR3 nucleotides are TGTGCCAGCAGCTCTGGGGGGGGCCTGGGGGATACGCAGTATTTT. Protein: CASSSGGGLGDTQYF.

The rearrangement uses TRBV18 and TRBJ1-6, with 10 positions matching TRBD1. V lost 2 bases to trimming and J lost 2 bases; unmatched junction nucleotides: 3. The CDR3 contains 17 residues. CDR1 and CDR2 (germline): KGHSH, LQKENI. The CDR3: CASSPGDRGPYNSPLHF. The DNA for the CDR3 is TGTGCCAGCTCACCAGGGGACAGGGGACCCTATAATTCACCCCTCCACTTT.

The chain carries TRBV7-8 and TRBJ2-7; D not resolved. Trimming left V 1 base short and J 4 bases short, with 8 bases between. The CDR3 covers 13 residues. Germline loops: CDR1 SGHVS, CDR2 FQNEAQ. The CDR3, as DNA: TGTGCCAGCAGCTTAGAAACGGCTTACGAGCAGTACGTC. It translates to CASSLETAYEQYV.

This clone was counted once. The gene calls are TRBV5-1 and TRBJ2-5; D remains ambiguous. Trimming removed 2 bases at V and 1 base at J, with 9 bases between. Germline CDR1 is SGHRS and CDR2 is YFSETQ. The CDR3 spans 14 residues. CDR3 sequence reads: CASSFGYSQETQYF. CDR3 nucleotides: TGCGCCAGCAGCTTCGGTTACAGCCAAGAGACCCAGTACTTC.

The CDR3 sequence: CASSHLTSGGETQYF. CDR3 coding DNA: TGTGCCAGCAGCCACCTGACTAGCGGGGGGGAGACCCAGTACTTC. The chain carries TRBV14 and TRBJ2-5; 13 bases are a match to TRBD2. V shed 3 bases, J shed 5 bases, and the junction held 3 bases outside the gene matches. This CDR3 has 15 residues. Germline V lookup: CDR1 SGHDN, CDR2 FVKESK.

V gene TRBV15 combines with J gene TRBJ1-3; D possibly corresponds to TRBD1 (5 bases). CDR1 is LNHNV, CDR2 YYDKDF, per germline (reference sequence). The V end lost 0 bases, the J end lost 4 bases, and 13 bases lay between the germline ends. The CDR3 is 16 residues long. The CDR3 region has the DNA TGTGCCACCAGCAGAGATATCGCGGGGCAAGGAAACACCATATATTTT. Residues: CATSRDIAGQGNTIYF.

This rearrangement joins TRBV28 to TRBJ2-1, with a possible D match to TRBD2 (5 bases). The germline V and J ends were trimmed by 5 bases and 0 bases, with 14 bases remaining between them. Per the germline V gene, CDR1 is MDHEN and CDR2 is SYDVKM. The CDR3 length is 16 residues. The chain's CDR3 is CASSTRAGSSYNEQFF. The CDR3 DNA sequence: TGTGCCAGCAGTACGAGGGCCGGAAGCTCCTACAATGAGCAGTTCTTC.

This chain's CDR3 is CASSLVGFSGANVLTF. In nucleotides, the CDR3 is TGTGCCAGCAGCTTAGTTGGATTCTCTGGGGCCAACGTCCTGACTTTC. V is TRBV7-2 and J is TRBJ2-6; no clear D gene. CDR3 size: 16 residues. Trimming pared 1 base from V and 0 bases from J, leaving 7 bases between. CDR1 and CDR2 from the germline V gene are SGHTA and FQGNSA.